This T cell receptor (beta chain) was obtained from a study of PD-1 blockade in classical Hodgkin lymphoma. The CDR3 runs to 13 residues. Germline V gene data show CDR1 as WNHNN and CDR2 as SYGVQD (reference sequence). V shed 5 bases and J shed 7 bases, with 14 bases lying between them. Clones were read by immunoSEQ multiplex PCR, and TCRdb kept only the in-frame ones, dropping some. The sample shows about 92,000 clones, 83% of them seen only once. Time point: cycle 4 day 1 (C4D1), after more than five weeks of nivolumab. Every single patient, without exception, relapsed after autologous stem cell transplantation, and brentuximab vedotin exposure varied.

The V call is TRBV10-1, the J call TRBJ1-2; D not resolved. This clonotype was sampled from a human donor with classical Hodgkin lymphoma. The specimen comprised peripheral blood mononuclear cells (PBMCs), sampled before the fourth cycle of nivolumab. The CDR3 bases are TGCGCCAGCAGTCCCGCCGGGGTCCGTGGCTACACCTTC. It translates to CASSPAGVRGYTF.